The sequence of this TCR beta chain was determined in a study of blood T cells in healthy people across ages. PCR was performed a second time for roughly 6 to 12 cycles using a sample-barcoded 5' primer and a J-beta primer mix. Using its own MiXCR run on the 5' RACE reads, TCRdb lists one record per CDR3 protein. Of roughly 800,000 distinct CDR3 sequences in the sample, about 26% were seen once. The CDR3 extends over 15 amino acids. The V segment lost 5 bases and the J segment 3 bases; nucleotides outside the gene matches: 6. These same data were also listed under a study on T cells of mothers and their children. That source reports: Five to seven children, together with their three healthy Caucasian mothers, made up the donors. There were over 10 million TCR beta CDR3 reads from each mother and about 3 million from each child.

The chain employs TRBV12-3 or TRBV12-4 and TRBJ2-7; 11 bases are shared with TRBD2. The sequence was collected from a boy aged 5-17 years in good health. Material: blood. CDR3 amino acids: CASSVGTSGVYEQYF. Here the CDR3 DNA reads TGTGCCAGCAGTGTTGGGACTAGCGGAGTCTACGAGCAGTACTTC.